These 28 T cell receptor beta chains were sequenced from one sample in a study of regulatory T cells in long-lasting Graves disease. Time point of the sample: newly diagnosed GD, antithyroid drugs for less than 3 months. PBMC RNA served as the TCR library source. Sequencing libraries for TCR beta were prepared with iRepertoire HTBI primers and Arm-PCR of CDR3 regions. TCRdb re-derived calls from the multiplex PCR reads in MiXCR, one entry per CDR3 protein. The sample contains 400,000 to 550,000 distinct CDR3 sequences, about a sixth of which appear only once. This same sample was also part of a study on T cells in Graves' hyperthyroidism and ophthalmopathy.

Sequencing was performed on peripheral blood mononuclear cells (PBMCs), taken at new diagnosis, from a patient treated with antithyroid drugs. These receptors all stem from a woman aged 25-40 years with Graves disease.

This clonotype has at least ten counts. This chain links TRBV11-2 with TRBJ2-2; weak D call: TRBD1 (5 bases). From germline, CDR1 is SGHAT and CDR2 FQNNGV. The V and J ends lost 5 bases and 5 bases respectively, with 15 bases between them. This CDR3 region has 15 residues. The DNA for the CDR3 is TGTGCCAGCAGCCTCTCCAGGGTGGCGACCGGGGAGCTGTTTTTT. This gives the protein CASSLSRVATGELFF.

This clonotype was observed at least ten times. The V call is TRBV7-9, the J call TRBJ2-5; D is possibly TRBD2 (5 bases). Germline CDR1 and CDR2: SEHNR and FQNEAQ (reference sequence). The CDR3 sequence is 15 residues long. V was pared by 4 bases and J by 7 bases, with 19 bases between. This chain's CDR3 is CASSSYPAGARTQYF. The CDR3, as DNA: TGTGCCAGCAGCTCATATCCCGCGGGCGCACGGACCCAGTACTTC.

This clonotype was seen repeatedly, ten times or more. The chain is built from TRBV30 and TRBJ2-1; D is undetermined. V shed 0 bases and J shed 0 bases, with 15 bases lying between them. The CDR3 loop spans 17 amino acids. Germline V gene lookup returns CDR1 GTSNPN and CDR2 SVGIG (reference sequence). The CDR3 DNA reads TGTGCCTGGAGTGTAAGGGTAGGGAAGGGCTCCTACAATGAGCAGTTCTTC. This sequence encodes CAWSVRVGKGSYNEQFF.

This clonotype was seen many times. The chain employs TRBV30 and TRBJ1-6, with D possibly matching TRBD1 (5 bases). This CDR3 region has 15 residues. V gave up 2 bases and J gave up 9 bases, with 17 bases separating them. CDR1 and CDR2 (germline): GTSNPN, SVGIG (reference sequence). CDR3 in DNA: TGTGCCTGGAGTCCCCGGGGGTACGGGGCTTCACCCCTCCACTTT. It is translated as CAWSPRGYGASPLHF.

The V call is TRBV30, the J call TRBJ2-4, with 7 bases that match TRBD1. Looked up from germline, CDR1 is GTSNPN and CDR2 is SVGIG (reference sequence). V was pared by 2 bases and J by 0 bases, with 1 base of the junction left unmatched. This CDR3 region has 14 residues. The CDR3 region has the DNA TGTGCCTGGAGTACAGGGGAAGCCAAAAACATTCAGTACTTC. Protein sequence: CAWSTGEAKNIQYF.

This clonotype was observed at least ten times. The rearrangement links TRBV12-3 or TRBV12-4 to TRBJ2-5; possible D gene TRBD1, 5 bases. The CDR3 has 13 residues. Trimming removed 4 bases from V and 7 bases from J, with 13 bases in between. The DNA of the CDR3 is TGTGCCAGCAGTTCAAGTGCTAGGGGGACCCAGTACTTC. As protein: CASSSSARGTQYF.

At least ten counts were recorded for this clonotype. V usage is TRBV28 and J usage is TRBJ1-1, with D uncertain. Germline V gene sequence: CDR1 MDHEN, CDR2 SYDVKM. V lost 4 bases, J lost 3 bases, and 27 bases lay in between. The CDR3 is 19 amino acids. This CDR3 is CASSSHFLGGPSRDTEAFF. CDR3 nucleotides: TGTGCCAGCAGTTCTCACTTTCTAGGAGGACCCTCTCGGGACACTGAAGCTTTCTTT.

This clonotype was counted only a few times. V is TRBV5-1 and J is TRBJ2-1, with TRBD1 as a possible D gene (6 bases). This CDR3 has 15 residues. Germline V gene sequence: CDR1 SGHRS, CDR2 YFSETQ. The V and J ends lost 4 bases and 5 bases respectively, with 16 bases between them. CDR3 amino acids: CASSPQGALDNEQFF. The CDR3 nucleotides are TGCGCCAGCAGCCCACAGGGAGCCTTAGACAATGAGCAGTTCTTC.

This clonotype has at least ten counts. The gene calls are TRBV11-2 and TRBJ2-5; no clear D. Germline lookup yields CDR1 SGHAT and CDR2 FQNNGV. The CDR3 covers 14 residues. V lost 3 bases and J lost 1, with 9 bases in between. The CDR3 DNA is TGTGCCAGCAGCTTTGGGCGCACCCAAGAGACCCAGTACTTC. Its translation: CASSFGRTQETQYF. The full variable domain, with the rest looked up from reference TRBV11-2 and TRBJ2-5, is EAGVAQSPRYKIIEKRQSVAFWCNPISGHATLYWYQQILGQGPKLLIQFQNNGVVDDSQLPKDRFSAERLKGVDSTLKIQPAKLEDSAVYLCASSFGRTQETQYFGPGTRLLVL.

This clonotype occurred many times. The chain uses TRBV28 and TRBJ2-1; D is perhaps TRBD2 (5 bases). V lost 2 bases and J 4 bases, leaving 9 bases between the germline ends. The germline V gene has CDR1 MDHEN and CDR2 SYDVKM. The CDR3 spans 14 residues. The CDR3 DNA sequence: TGTGCCAGCAGTTTAAGAAGCGGTTACAATGAGCAGTTCTTC. It codes for CASSLRSGYNEQFF.

Many counts were recorded for this clonotype. The chain has TRBV7-9 and TRBJ2-3; tentatively, D is TRBD1 (6 bases). V lost 3 bases, J lost 5 bases, and 15 bases lay in between. The length of the CDR3 is 15 residues. CDR1 is SEHNR and CDR2 is FQNEAQ in the germline V gene (reference sequence). The CDR3 nucleotides read TGTGCCAGCAGCTTGTTGACAGGTGTGATAGATACGCAGTATTTT. Amino acids: CASSLLTGVIDTQYF.

This clonotype was counted between two and nine times. CDR3 sequence reads: CSARAALNANTGELFF. CDR3 in DNA: TGCAGTGCTAGAGCTGCGCTTAACGCGAACACCGGGGAGCTGTTTTTT. This sequence joins TRBV20-1 and TRBJ2-2; D not certain. This CDR3 is built from 16 residues. Germline lookup yields CDR1 DFQATT and CDR2 SNEGSKA (reference sequence). Trimming left V 1 base short and J 0 bases short, with 12 bases between.

The chain is built from TRBV20-1 and TRBJ2-7; D call uncertain. Trimming pared 1 base from V and 3 bases from J, leaving 13 bases between. Looked up from germline, CDR1 is DFQATT and CDR2 is SNEGSKA (reference sequence). This CDR3 has 14 residues. CDR3 nucleotides: TGCAGTGCTAGAGCTGACATGTCAAACTACGAGCAGTACTTC. This sequence encodes CSARADMSNYEQYF.

The chain is built from TRBV19 and TRBJ1-2, with 7 bases lining up with TRBD1. CDR3 length: 13 amino acids. The V gene end was trimmed by 7 bases and the J gene end by 5 bases; junction bases not matched to a gene: 7. Germline-derived CDR1 and CDR2 are LNHDA and SQIVND (reference sequence). The CDR3 DNA reads TGTGCCAGTATCGGGACAGATCTTTATGGCTACACCTTC. This translates into CASIGTDLYGYTF. Supplemented by reference TRBV19 and TRBJ1-2, the full variable domain reads DGGITQSPKYLFRKEGQNVTLSCEQNLNHDAMYWYRQDPGQGLRLIYYSQIVNDFQKGDIAEGYSVSREKKESFPLTVTSAQKNPTAFYLCASIGTDLYGYTFGSGTRLTVV.

This clonotype has a count of ten or more. The chain is built from TRBV28 and TRBJ2-5; the D is unclear. V lost 6 bases to trimming and J lost 4 bases, with 18 bases between them. CDR3 length: 15 residues. Germline-derived CDR1 and CDR2 are MDHEN and SYDVKM. This CDR3 reads CASSGFDELRETQYF. The CDR3 coding sequence is TGTGCCAGCAGCGGGTTTGATGAGCTGAGAGAGACCCAGTACTTC.

CDR3 nucleotide sequence: TGCGCCAGCAGCCAAGATGACGTACAGCCCCAGCATTTT. Its protein is CASSQDDVQPQHF. This rearrangement joins TRBV4-1 to TRBJ1-5; no firm D call. Per germline, CDR1 MGHRA and CDR2 YSYEKL. The CDR3 sequence is 13 residues long. V lost 0 bases, J lost 7 bases, and 7 bases lay in between.

This clonotype occurred many times. The genes are TRBV6-5 and TRBJ1-5; D possibly corresponds to TRBD1 (5 bases). Germline V CDR1 and CDR2: MNHEY, SVGAGI. The CDR3 totals 14 residues. Trimming removed 0 bases at V and 5 bases at J, with 8 bases between. The CDR3 is CASSYSGTDQPQHF. The CDR3 bases are TGTGCCAGCAGTTACTCGGGGACTGATCAGCCCCAGCATTTT.

This clonotype was seen ten or more times. The chain couples TRBV12-3 or TRBV12-4 to TRBJ1-1, with TRBD1 matching 8 bases. The CDR3 covers 13 residues. The V and J ends lost 7 bases and 9 bases, in that order; junction bases with no gene match: 10. The CDR3 sequence is CASTQTDREQAFF. The CDR3 DNA follows: TGTGCCAGCACCCAAACGGACAGGGAGCAAGCTTTCTTT.

This clonotype has ten or more counts. DNA for the CDR3: TGCGCCAGCAGCCACAAAACTAACAATGAGCAGTTCTTC. It is translated as CASSHKTNNEQFF. The chain is built from TRBV4-3 and TRBJ2-1; D is ambiguous. The CDR3 spans 13 residues. V lost 3 bases and J 5 bases, leaving 8 bases between the germline ends. The germline V gene encodes CDR1 LGHNA and CDR2 YSLEER.

The chain uses TRBV6-2 or TRBV6-3 and TRBJ2-3; 11 nucleotides align to TRBD2. This CDR3 is 14 amino acids long. The germline gives CDR1 MNHEY, CDR2 SVGEGT. Losses at the gene ends were 5 bases for V and 4 bases for J; bases not matched to a gene: 2. This CDR3 reads CASSELAGADTQYF. CDR3 DNA sequence: TGTGCCAGCAGTGAACTAGCGGGAGCAGATACGCAGTATTTT.

In the case of this clonotype: This may be a read error, as it is one base from a much larger clone. The CDR3 DNA follows: TGTGCCAGCAGCTCCCCCAGTGGGAGTAAGCAGTTCTTC. Amino acid sequence: CASSSPSGSKQFF. The rearrangement joins TRBV7-9 to TRBJ2-1; perhaps TRBD2 as D (5 bases). In germline, CDR1 is SEHNR, CDR2 FQNEAQ (reference sequence). The CDR3 sequence is 13 residues long. Deletions cut 4 bases from V and 11 bases from J, with 15 bases between.

The V gene is TRBV3-1, the J gene TRBJ2-3; 7 nucleotides agree with TRBD1. Germline V CDR1 and CDR2: LGHDT, YNNKEL (reference sequence). The CDR3 is made up of 16 amino acids. The V and J ends lost 4 bases and 5 bases, in that order; junction bases with no gene match: 12. CDR3 sequence: CASSPRGSWGGDTQYF. The CDR3 nucleotides are TGTGCCAGCAGCCCCAGGGGGAGTTGGGGTGGAGATACGCAGTATTTT.

This clonotype was recorded many times. The CDR3, as DNA: TGTGCCAGCAGCTTGGAGGGAGGGGTTAATGAAAAACTGTTTTTT. Amino acid sequence: CASSLEGGVNEKLFF. The V call is TRBV7-8, the J call TRBJ1-4, with TRBD1 as a possible D gene (5 bases). Germline assignment: CDR1 SGHVS and CDR2 FQNEAQ. Trimming pared 3 bases from V and 4 bases from J, leaving 12 bases between. The CDR3 covers 15 residues.

This clonotype has ten or more counts. The rearrangement links TRBV24-1 to TRBJ2-1; 9 positions match TRBD1. CDR3 length equals 14 residues. The V segment lost 7 bases and the J segment 7 bases; nucleotides outside the gene matches: 7. Germline values: CDR1 KGHDR, CDR2 SFDVKD. The CDR3 protein is CATRENRGRNEQFF. The CDR3 nucleotides read TGTGCCACCAGGGAGAACAGGGGGCGGAATGAGCAGTTCTTC.

This clonotype was found many times. V is TRBV6-2 or TRBV6-3 and J is TRBJ2-7; 8 bases line up with TRBD1. This CDR3 comprises 15 residues. With V trimmed by 4 bases and J by 12 bases, 17 bases remained unmatched. Germline lookup yields CDR1 MNHEY and CDR2 SVGEGT. The chain's CDR3 is CASSWTGTGSDALYF. The CDR3, as DNA: TGTGCCAGCAGTTGGACCGGGACAGGCAGTGATGCCCTGTACTTC.

In this sample, this clonotype turned up a few times. This chain uses TRBV10-3 with TRBJ2-7; D is perhaps TRBD1 (7 bases). The CDR3 sequence is 13 residues long. The germline V gene encodes CDR1 ENHRY and CDR2 SYGVKD. Between the trimmed V and J ends, which lost 7 bases and 3 bases, there was a span of 13 bases. CDR3 sequence reads: CAINAGQSYEQYF. CDR3 in DNA: TGTGCCATCAACGCGGGACAGAGCTACGAGCAGTACTTC.

This clonotype was detected ten times or more. The V call is TRBV12-5, the J call TRBJ2-5, with a tentative D call TRBD2 (5 bases). The CDR3 consists of 12 residues. The V end lost 6 bases, the J end lost 5 bases, and 10 bases lay between the germline ends. CDR1 and CDR2 from the germline V gene are LGHNT and FRNRAP. The DNA for the CDR3 is TGTGCTAGTGGCGACTCGGGGGAGACCCAGTACTTC. This codes for CASGDSGETQYF.

This clonotype was seen at least ten times. V is TRBV7-2 and J is TRBJ2-3; TRBD1 agrees at 7 bases. The germline CDR1 and CDR2 sequences are SGHTA and FQGNSA. The J segment lost 3 bases and the V segment lost 1 base, leaving 4 bases of the junction unmatched. The CDR3 sequence is 15 residues long. In DNA form, the CDR3 reads TGTGCCAGCAGCTTAGAAGGGGGCAGTACAGATACGCAGTATTTT. This gives the protein CASSLEGGSTDTQYF.